This T cell receptor (beta chain) was observed in a study of cytomegalovirus exposure and HLA in healthy donors. Notes on the study in general: After further analysis at a later stage, 15,000 to 20,000 TCR beta sequences were associated with HLA alleles at 0.05 false discovery rate. Most CMV-associated TCR beta chains appeared HLA-restricted in a later analysis.

About this clone itself: The target antigen is unknown.

The primer mix had 60 Vbeta and 13 Jbeta primers. Here immunoSEQ multiplex PCR was the method, and the copy in TCRdb shows in-frame clones only, minus some. The repertoire consists of approximately 290,000 clones, with roughly 80% occurring once and the leading ten covering more than 0.3%. Germline CDR1 reads LNHDA; CDR2 reads SQIVND (reference sequence). This CDR3 is built from 14 residues. V dropped 5 bases and J dropped 3 bases, with 13 bases sitting between them. The clonotype was recovered from a girl aged 2 to 10 in good health and CMV-seronegative. The source material was PBMCs. The gene calls are TRBV19 and TRBJ1-2; a weak D match, TRBD1 (5 bases). The chain's CDR3 is CASSLGAGDYGYTF. Written as DNA, the CDR3 is TGTGCCAGTAGTTTAGGGGCCGGCGACTATGGCTACACCTTC.